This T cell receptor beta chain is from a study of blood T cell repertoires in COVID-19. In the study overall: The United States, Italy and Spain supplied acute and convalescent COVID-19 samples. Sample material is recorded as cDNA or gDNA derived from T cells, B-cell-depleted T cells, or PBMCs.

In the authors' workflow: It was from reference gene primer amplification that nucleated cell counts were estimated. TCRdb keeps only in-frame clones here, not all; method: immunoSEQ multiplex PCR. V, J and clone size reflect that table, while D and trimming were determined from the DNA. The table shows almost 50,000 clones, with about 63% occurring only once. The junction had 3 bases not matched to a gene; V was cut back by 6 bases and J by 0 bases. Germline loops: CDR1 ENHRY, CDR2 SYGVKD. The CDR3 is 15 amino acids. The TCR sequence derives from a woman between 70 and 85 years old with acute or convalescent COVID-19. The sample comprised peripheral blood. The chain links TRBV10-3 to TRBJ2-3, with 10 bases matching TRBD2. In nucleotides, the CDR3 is TGTGCCATCAGGGCTAGCGGGGGTAGCACAGATACGCAGTATTTT. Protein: CAIRASGGSTDTQYF.